This entry lists 25 T cell receptor beta chains sequenced from one sample in a study of cytomegalovirus exposure and HLA in healthy donors. Both 60 Vbeta primers and 13 Jbeta primers went into the PCR. Profiled with immunoSEQ multiplex PCR; TCRdb holds only in-frame clones, not every one. Here the sample spans roughly 99,000 clones, roughly 80% being singletons. Sequenced input: PBMCs. The receptors originated from a man aged 25 to 40 in good health and CMV-seronegative.

The V gene is TRBV4-1, the J gene TRBJ1-4; weak D call: TRBD1 (6 bases). V gave up 4 bases and J gave up 3 bases, with 12 bases separating them. The germline V gene encodes CDR1 MGHRA and CDR2 YSYEKL. CDR3 size: 15 residues. The CDR3 DNA is TGCGCCAGCAGCCCTATGCAGGGGCCTAATGAAAAACTGTTTTTT. This translates into CASSPMQGPNEKLFF.

CDR3 residues: CASSLAGETYEQYF. The CDR3 DNA sequence: TGTGCCAGCAGTTTAGCGGGAGAAACCTACGAGCAGTACTTC. V and J are TRBV27 and TRBJ2-7; 7 nucleotides line up with TRBD2. V dropped 2 bases and J dropped 2; count of bases not matched to a gene: 3. This CDR3 has 14 amino acids. Germline CDR1 reads MNHEY; CDR2 reads SMNVEV (reference sequence).

The table lists this clone with a few counts. The V and J genes are TRBV18 and TRBJ1-5; D perhaps matches TRBD1 (6 bases). Per the germline V gene, CDR1 is KGHSH and CDR2 is LQKENI. The CDR3 is made up of 13 amino acids. V gave up 4 bases and J gave up 3 bases, with 7 bases separating them. CDR3 DNA: TGTGCCAGCTCACGACAGGACAATCAGCCCCAGCATTTT. Translation: CASSRQDNQPQHF.

This clone occurred once. This chain connects TRBV6-4 to TRBJ2-5; TRBD1 agrees at 7 bases. V lost 3 bases and J lost 4; bases outside the gene matches: 8. Germline-derived CDR1 and CDR2 are MRHNA and SNTAGT. The length of the CDR3 is 15 residues. As DNA, the CDR3 is TGTGCCAGCAGTGAAACAGGGGCGGTGGGAGAGACCCAGTACTTC. It translates to CASSETGAVGETQYF.

This chain connects TRBV25-1 to TRBJ2-7; unclear D gene. This CDR3 contains 12 residues. V lost 9 bases to trimming and J lost 5 bases, with 14 bases between them. From germline, CDR1 is MGHDK and CDR2 SYGVNS. This chain's CDR3 is CARWQVSHEQYF. Here the CDR3 DNA reads TGTGCCAGATGGCAGGTATCCCACGAGCAGTACTTC.

This clone was seen only once. The V call is TRBV11-3, the J call TRBJ1-1, with no clear D. From germline, CDR1 is SGHNT and CDR2 YENEEA. The CDR3 is 12 amino acids. Trimming left V 0 bases short and J 8 bases short, with 7 bases between. The CDR3 loop reads CASSLDVGEAFF. The CDR3 DNA reads TGTGCCAGCAGCTTAGATGTCGGGGAAGCTTTCTTT.

V gene TRBV7-6 combines with J gene TRBJ2-1; 12 positions agree with TRBD2. V lost 4 bases to trimming and J lost 4 bases; unmatched junction nucleotides: 8. The CDR3 runs 17 residues. From germline, CDR1 is SGHVS and CDR2 FNYEAQ. CDR3 coding DNA: TGTGCCAGCAGCTCCCGACTAGCGGGAGCTGGTTACAATGAGCAGTTCTTC. It encodes CASSSRLAGAGYNEQFF.

Only a few counts were recorded for this clone. The chain joins TRBV6-1 to TRBJ2-7; D is unresolved. The CDR3 runs to 13 residues. CDR1 and CDR2 (germline): MNHNS, SASEGT. V was clipped by 4 bases and J by 2 bases, with 9 bases between them. CDR3 residues: CASSGEPTYEQYF. The DNA for the CDR3 is TGTGCCAGCAGTGGCGAACCTACCTACGAGCAGTACTTC.

The chain recombines TRBV5-6 with TRBJ2-7, with D perhaps TRBD1 (6 bases). This CDR3 is built from 14 residues. V gave up 4 bases and J gave up 1 base, with 12 bases separating them. CDR1 and CDR2 from the germline V gene are SGHDT and YYEEEE. DNA for the CDR3: TGTGCCAGCAGCACAACAGGGAAGTCCTACGAGCAGTACTTC. It translates to CASSTTGKSYEQYF.

The chain is built from TRBV21-1 and TRBJ2-1; TRBD2, the table's D call, lacks a check against the DNA. TRBV21-1 has pseudogene status. There are 13 residues in the CDR3. The CDR3 DNA reads as TGTGCCAGGCCGGCGGGAGAGGGGAATGAGCAGTTCTTC. It translates to CARPAGEGNEQFF.

Only a few counts were recorded for this clone. The gene calls are TRBV6-1 and TRBJ1-6, with unresolved D. The CDR3 is 13 amino acids. V was trimmed by 10 bases and J by 8 bases, leaving 15 bases between them. The germline V gene has CDR1 MNHNS and CDR2 SASEGT. Here the CDR3 DNA reads TGTGCCATCGCTGCGGGGAGATATTCACCCCTCCACTTT. Protein sequence: CAIAAGRYSPLHF.

V is TRBV7-8 and J is TRBJ2-1; the match to TRBD2 covers 9 bases. The trim removed 5 bases at V and 10 bases at J, leaving 12 bases unmatched. The CDR3 has 15 residues. Looked up from germline, CDR1 is SGHVS and CDR2 is FQNEAQ. CDR3 DNA: TGTGCCAGCAGCCCAGAGGCTAGCGGGGCTCGGGAGCAGTTCTTC. Its translation is CASSPEASGAREQFF.

This rearrangement joins TRBV7-8 to TRBJ2-3; TRBD2 matches 10 bases. With V trimmed by 5 bases and J by 4 bases, 9 bases remained unmatched. The CDR3 is made up of 16 amino acids. In germline, CDR1 is SGHVS, CDR2 FQNEAQ. CDR3 coding DNA: TGTGCCAGCAGCCCTAGCGGGAGATTTGTCGCAGATACGCAGTATTTT. It translates to CASSPSGRFVADTQYF.

The V and J genes are TRBV4-1 and TRBJ1-1; D not resolved. CDR3 length equals 15 residues. From germline, CDR1 is MGHRA and CDR2 YSYEKL. Trimming stripped 1 base from V and 0 bases from J, with 9 bases between. In DNA, the CDR3 is TGCGCCAGCAGCCAAGTCGCCGGGGTGAACACTGAAGCTTTCTTT. Amino acid sequence: CASSQVAGVNTEAFF.

The rearrangement joins TRBV10-1 to TRBJ2-3, with 10 bases lining up with TRBD2. This CDR3 contains 14 residues. The trim removed 2 bases at V and 6 bases at J, leaving 2 bases unmatched. Germline CDR1 reads WNHNN; CDR2 reads SYGVQD (reference sequence). CDR3 residues: CASSEGLAEDTQYF. For the CDR3, the DNA is TGCGCCAGCAGTGAGGGACTAGCGGAGGATACGCAGTATTTT.

The CDR3 bases are TGTGCCAGCAGTTACTCTCAGGGAACCTCCTACGAGCAGTACTTC. Amino acid sequence: CASSYSQGTSYEQYF. The chain is built from TRBV6-5 and TRBJ2-5, with D possibly TRBD1 on 5 matching bases. Judging by the DNA end, TRBJ2-7 fits better; the J call may be wrong. CDR3 length: 15 residues. The V gene's germline CDR1 is MNHEY and CDR2 SVGAGI.

As DNA, the CDR3 is TGTGCCAGCAGTTCCCCTATTGGACTAGCGGGAGGGCCGGGGAACACCGGGGAGCTGTTTTTT. This translates into CASSSPIGLAGGPGNTGELFF. This chain joins TRBV27 and TRBJ2-2; TRBD2 matches at 15 bases. Germline-derived CDR1 and CDR2 are MNHEY and SMNVEV (reference sequence). The CDR3 has 21 residues. After removal of 4 bases from V and 1 base from J, the junction contained 13 bases not matched to a gene.

The chain links TRBV4-1 to TRBJ2-6; 7 bases agree with TRBD2. The germline V gene has CDR1 MGHRA and CDR2 YSYEKL. This CDR3 contains 17 residues. The trim removed 6 bases at V and 0 bases at J, leaving 8 bases unmatched. The DNA of the CDR3 is TGCGCCAGCAGGCCAGCCTCGGGGGGCTCTGGGGCCAACGTCCTGACTTTC. Protein: CASRPASGGSGANVLTF.

The gene calls are TRBV7-9 and TRBJ2-7; no clear D. Germline V gene sequence: CDR1 SEHNR, CDR2 FQNEAQ (reference sequence). CDR3 length equals 12 residues. Trimming took 5 bases from V and 7 from J, leaving 12 bases between them. The CDR3 DNA reads as TGTGCCAGCAGCCCCGCGTCGCGGGAGCAGTACTTC. Residues: CASSPASREQYF.

The gene calls are TRBV6-1 and TRBJ2-7; no firm D call. CDR1 MNHNS and CDR2 SASEGT come from the germline V gene. The V end lost 8 bases, the J end lost 4 bases, and 15 bases lay between the germline ends. This CDR3 spans 13 amino acids. The CDR3 DNA sequence: TGTGCCAGCCGCGGCTTGTCCACGTACGAGCAGTACTTC. Residues: CASRGLSTYEQYF.

The chain has TRBV6-1 and TRBJ2-7; 14 bases are shared with TRBD2. The germline V gene has CDR1 MNHNS and CDR2 SASEGT. V was clipped by 7 bases and J by 3 bases; unmatched bases: 2. The CDR3 extends over 14 amino acids. The CDR3 DNA reads TGTGCCAGCACCGGGACTAGCGGGAGCTACGAGCAGTACTTC. Protein: CASTGTSGSYEQYF.

The gene calls are TRBV6-4 and TRBJ2-1; 8 bases map to TRBD2. V was pared by 0 bases and J by 3 bases, with 4 bases of the junction left unmatched. This CDR3 spans 16 amino acids. The germline gives CDR1 MRHNA, CDR2 SNTAGT. The CDR3 region is CASSDSTRGDYNEQFF. The CDR3 bases are TGTGCCAGCAGTGACTCGACGCGGGGGGACTACAATGAGCAGTTCTTC.

This chain links TRBV7-9 with TRBJ2-5; possibly TRBD2 for D (6 bases). This CDR3 region has 14 residues. CDR1 and CDR2 (germline): SEHNR, FQNEAQ (reference sequence). Trimming pared 4 bases from V and 0 bases from J, leaving 9 bases between. CDR3 nucleotides: TGTGCCAGCAGCTCTCGGGGGAACCAAGAGACCCAGTACTTC. This codes for CASSSRGNQETQYF.

V gene TRBV19 combines with J gene TRBJ1-1, with 7 bases fitting TRBD1. Germline V gives CDR1 LNHDA, CDR2 SQIVND (reference sequence). This CDR3 spans 15 amino acids. Trimming at V came to 5 bases and at J to 6 bases, leaving 12 bases not matched to a gene. CDR3 region: CASSLDRERAAEAFF. The CDR3 nucleotides read TGTGCCAGTAGTCTCGACAGGGAGCGAGCGGCTGAAGCTTTCTTT.

CDR3 amino acids: CASSVSGLAVLQYF. The CDR3, as DNA: TGTGCCAGCAGTGTTTCGGGACTAGCAGTTTTGCAGTACTTC. The rearrangement joins TRBV2 to TRBJ2-7, with 9 bases lining up with TRBD2. The CDR3 is 14 amino acids. From germline, CDR1 is SNHLY and CDR2 FYNNEI. The V gene end was trimmed by 4 bases and the J gene end by 9 bases; junction bases not matched to a gene: 10.